The rows below give T cell receptor beta chains drawn from one sample of a study of blood T cell repertoires in COVID-19. Measured with immunoSEQ multiplex PCR; TCRdb has only the in-frame clones, and not every one. Of over 150,000 clones listed, around four fifths are singletons. Source material: peripheral blood. The receptors here all came from a woman of 80 years or more with COVID-19, enrolled during active disease. Both conserved end residues are part of each CDR3. The order of the fields is D gene, J gene, CDR3 length, V gene, clone size, CDR3 protein, CDR3 DNA. The D gene is left open where the match is weak. Size values are once, few and many counts, or a class for expanded clones, and some rows have none.

>TRBD2|TRBJ2-1|16|TRBV28|NA
CASSTTSGRGGNEQFF
TGTGCCAGCAGTACGACTAGCGGGAGGGGTGGCAATGAGCAGTTCTTC
>TRBD1|TRBJ1-6|14|TRBV5-4|once
CASSTTGTNSPLHF
TGTGCCAGCAGCACGACAGGGACGAATTCACCCCTCCACTTT
>NA|TRBJ2-5|13|TRBV5-1|NA
CASSLSGQETQYF
TGCGCCAGCAGCTTGTCAGGGCAAGAGACCCAGTACTTC
>NA|TRBJ1-5|13|TRBV9|NA
CASSVDGGEPQHF
TGTGCCAGCAGCGTAGACGGGGGGGAGCCCCAGCATTTT
>NA|TRBJ2-5|15|TRBV5-1|NA
CASSLFSRLGETQYF
TGCGCCAGCAGCTTGTTCAGTAGGCTCGGGGAGACCCAGTACTTC
>NA|TRBJ2-1|14|TRBV9|NA
CASSESSGYGEQFF
TGTGCCAGCAGCGAGAGTAGCGGATATGGGGAGCAGTTCTTC
>TRBD1|TRBJ1-2|14|TRBV2|NA
CASSVGQGAGGYTF
TGTGCCAGCAGCGTGGGACAGGGGGCTGGTGGCTACACCTTC
>NA|TRBJ1-1|13|TRBV6-1|many
CASSDPPPSEAFF
TGTGCCAGCAGTGACCCTCCCCCGTCTGAAGCTTTCTTT
>TRBD1|TRBJ1-2|17|TRBV5-1|NA
CASSLSADRTGIGGYTF
TGCGCCAGCAGCTTGTCGGCTGATCGGACAGGGATAGGAGGCTACACCTTC
>NA|TRBJ1-1|13|TRBV6-5|NA
CASGLRVNTEAFF
TGTGCCAGCGGTCTTCGGGTGAACACTGAAGCTTTCTTT
>NA|TRBJ1-1|15|TRBV19|NA
CASSIVSQINTEAFF
TGTGCCAGTAGTATAGTGTCTCAGATTAACACTGAAGCTTTCTTT
>NA|TRBJ2-7|13|TRBV4-1|many
CASSQPLAYEQYF
TGCGCCAGCAGCCAACCCCTAGCGTACGAGCAGTACTTC
>NA|TRBJ1-5|15|TRBV18|NA
CASSLGLPSGQPQHF
TGTGCCAGCTCACTCGGACTCCCAAGCGGTCAGCCCCAGCATTTT
>TRBD1|TRBJ2-7|13|TRBV5-1|NA
CASSDGTGHEQYF
TGCGCCAGCAGCGATGGGACAGGGCACGAGCAGTACTTC
>NA|TRBJ1-1|15|TRBV5-1|NA
CASSLSGVPNTEAFF
TGCGCCAGCAGCTTGTCAGGGGTCCCGAACACTGAAGCTTTCTTT
>NA|TRBJ1-3|15|TRBV20-1|NA
CSASDPRGSGNTIYF
TGCAGTGCTAGTGACCCCCGGGGCTCTGGAAACACCATATATTTT
>TRBD2|TRBJ2-1|17|TRBV7-8|NA
CASSVGTSGGAWNEQFF
TGTGCCAGCAGCGTAGGGACTAGCGGGGGGGCCTGGAATGAGCAGTTCTTC
>NA|TRBJ2-1|13|TRBV18|NA
CASSGNRVDEQFF
TGTGCCAGCTCAGGGAACAGGGTCGATGAGCAGTTCTTC
>NA|TRBJ2-1|16|TRBV6-1|NA
CASRELGGGSYNEQFF
TGTGCCAGCAGGGAATTGGGGGGTGGCTCCTACAATGAGCAGTTCTTC
>TRBD1|TRBJ1-2|14|TRBV6-1|NA
CASSERTGVYGYTF
TGTGCCAGCAGTGAGCGGACAGGGGTATACGGCTACACCTTC
>TRBD1|TRBJ1-4|14|TRBV2|few
CASRLTGGSEKLFF
TGTGCCAGCAGGTTAACAGGGGGCAGTGAAAAACTGTTTTTT
>NA|TRBJ2-4|14|TRBV7-2|NA
CASSLGGSLDIQYF
TGTGCCAGCAGCTTAGGAGGGAGTCTTGACATTCAGTACTTC